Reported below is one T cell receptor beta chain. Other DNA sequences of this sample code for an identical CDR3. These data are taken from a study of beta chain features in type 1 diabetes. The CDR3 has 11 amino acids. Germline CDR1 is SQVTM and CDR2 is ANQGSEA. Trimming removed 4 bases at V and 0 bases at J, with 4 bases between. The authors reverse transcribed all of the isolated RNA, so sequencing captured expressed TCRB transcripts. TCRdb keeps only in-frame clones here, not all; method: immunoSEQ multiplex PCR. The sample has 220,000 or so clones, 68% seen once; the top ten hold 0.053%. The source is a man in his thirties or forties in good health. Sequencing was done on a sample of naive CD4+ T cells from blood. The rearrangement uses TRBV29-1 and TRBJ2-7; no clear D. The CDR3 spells CSVGGSYEQYF. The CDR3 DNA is TGCAGCGTTGGGGGCTCCTACGAGCAGTACTTC.